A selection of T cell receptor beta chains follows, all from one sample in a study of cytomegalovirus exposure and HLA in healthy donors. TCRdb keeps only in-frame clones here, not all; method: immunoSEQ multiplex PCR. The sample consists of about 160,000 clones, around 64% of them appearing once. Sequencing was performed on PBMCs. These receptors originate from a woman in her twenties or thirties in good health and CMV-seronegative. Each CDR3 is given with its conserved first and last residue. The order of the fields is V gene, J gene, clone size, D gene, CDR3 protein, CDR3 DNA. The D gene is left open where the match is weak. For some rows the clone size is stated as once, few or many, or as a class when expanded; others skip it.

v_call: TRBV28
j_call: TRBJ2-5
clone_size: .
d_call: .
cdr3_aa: CASSLGPGVDF
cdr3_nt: TGTGCCAGCAGTTTAGGTCCCGGAGTGGACTTC

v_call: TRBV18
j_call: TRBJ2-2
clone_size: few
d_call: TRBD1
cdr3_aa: CASSERQGASGELFF
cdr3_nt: TGTGCCAGCTCAGAGAGACAGGGGGCGTCCGGGGAGCTGTTTTTT

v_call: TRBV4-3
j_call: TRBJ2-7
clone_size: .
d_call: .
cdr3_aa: CASSQDWFAGQYF
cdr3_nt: TGCGCCAGCAGCCAAGATTGGTTCGCAGGGCAGTACTTC

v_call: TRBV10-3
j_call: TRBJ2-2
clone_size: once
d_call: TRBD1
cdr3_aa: CAISRGGRTGELFF
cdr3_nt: TGTGCCATCAGTAGAGGGGGCCGCACCGGGGAGCTGTTTTTT

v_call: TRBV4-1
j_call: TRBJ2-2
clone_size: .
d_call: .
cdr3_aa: CASSQVHTPNTGELFF
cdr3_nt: TGCGCCAGCAGCCAAGTCCACACACCGAACACCGGGGAGCTGTTTTTT

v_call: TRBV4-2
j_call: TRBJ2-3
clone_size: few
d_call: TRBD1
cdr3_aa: CASSQGGQGVDTQYF
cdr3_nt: TGTGCCAGCAGCCAAGGGGGACAGGGGGTAGATACGCAGTATTTT

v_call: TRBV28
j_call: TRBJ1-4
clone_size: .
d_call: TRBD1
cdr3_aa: CASKSDRGPEKLFF
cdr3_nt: TGTGCCAGCAAGTCGGACAGGGGACCTGAAAAACTGTTTTTT

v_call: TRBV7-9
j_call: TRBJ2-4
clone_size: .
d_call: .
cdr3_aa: CASSLVKEGGIQYF
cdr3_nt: TGTGCCAGCAGCTTAGTGAAGGAGGGGGGGATTCAGTACTTC

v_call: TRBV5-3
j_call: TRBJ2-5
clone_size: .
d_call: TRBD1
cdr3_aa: CARSAGQVWPIEETQYF
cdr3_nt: TGTGCCAGAAGCGCGGGACAGGTTTGGCCGATTGAAGAGACCCAGTACTTC

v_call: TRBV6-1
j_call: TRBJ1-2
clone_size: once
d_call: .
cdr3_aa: CASSGFPEANYGYTF
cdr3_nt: TGTGCCAGCAGTGGTTTCCCTGAGGCCAACTATGGCTACACCTTC

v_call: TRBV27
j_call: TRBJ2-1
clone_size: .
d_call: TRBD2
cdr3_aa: CASIGGRTNEQFF
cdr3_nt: TGTGCCAGCATAGGCGGGAGAACCAATGAGCAGTTCTTC

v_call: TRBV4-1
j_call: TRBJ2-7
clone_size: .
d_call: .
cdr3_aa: CASSQEEISTYEQYF
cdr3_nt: TGCGCCAGCAGCCAAGAGGAGATTTCAACCTACGAGCAGTACTTC

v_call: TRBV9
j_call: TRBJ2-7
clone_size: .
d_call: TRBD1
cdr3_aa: CASSDTGGSYEQYF
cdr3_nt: TGTGCCAGCAGTGATACAGGGGGTTCCTACGAGCAGTACTTC

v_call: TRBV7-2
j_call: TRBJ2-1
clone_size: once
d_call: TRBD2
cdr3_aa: CASSYLASGSYNEQFF
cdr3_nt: TGTGCCAGCAGCTACCTAGCTAGCGGGAGTTACAATGAGCAGTTCTTC

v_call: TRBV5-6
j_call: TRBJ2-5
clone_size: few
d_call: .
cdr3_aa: CASSPIQGYEQYF
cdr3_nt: TGTGCCAGCAGTCCAATTCAGGGTTATGAGCAGTACTTC

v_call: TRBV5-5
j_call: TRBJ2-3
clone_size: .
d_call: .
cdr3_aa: CASSLDELYTDTQYF
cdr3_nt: TGTGCCAGCAGCTTGGATGAGTTGTATACAGATACGCAGTATTTT

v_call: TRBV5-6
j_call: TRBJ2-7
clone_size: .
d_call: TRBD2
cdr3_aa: CASRLPGTTYEQYF
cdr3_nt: TGTGCCAGCAGGTTACCCGGGACTACCTACGAGCAGTACTTC

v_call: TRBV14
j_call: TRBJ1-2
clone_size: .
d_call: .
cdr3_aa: CASSPLGGPANYGYTF
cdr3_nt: TGTGCCAGCAGCCCCTTAGGAGGACCAGCTAACTATGGCTACACCTTC

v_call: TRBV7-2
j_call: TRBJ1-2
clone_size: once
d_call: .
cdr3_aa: CASSRAGANYGYTF
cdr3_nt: TGTGCCAGCAGCCGGGCGGGGGCTAACTATGGCTACACCTTC

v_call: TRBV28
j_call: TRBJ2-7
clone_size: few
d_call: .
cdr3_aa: CASSLGHRSYEQYF
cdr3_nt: TGTGCCAGCAGTTTGGGACATCGATCCTACGAGCAGTACTTC

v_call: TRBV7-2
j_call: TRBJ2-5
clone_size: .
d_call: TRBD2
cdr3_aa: CASSLALAGGGETQYF
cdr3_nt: TGTGCCAGCAGCTTAGCGCTTGCGGGAGGGGGGGAGACCCAGTACTTC

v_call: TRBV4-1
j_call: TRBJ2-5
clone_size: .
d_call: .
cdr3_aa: CASSHRPGHLETQYF
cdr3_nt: TGCGCCAGCAGCCACAGACCGGGACACTTAGAGACCCAGTACTTC

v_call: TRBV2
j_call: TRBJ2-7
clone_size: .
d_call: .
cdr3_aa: CASNWRRSEQYF
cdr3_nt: TGTGCCAGCAATTGGCGGAGGAGCGAGCAGTACTTC

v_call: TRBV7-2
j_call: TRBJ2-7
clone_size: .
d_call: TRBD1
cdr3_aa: CASSPPPGQGAYEQYF
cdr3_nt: TGTGCCAGCAGCCCGCCCCCGGGACAGGGGGCTTACGAGCAGTACTTC

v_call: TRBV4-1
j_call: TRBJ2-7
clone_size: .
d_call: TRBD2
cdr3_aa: CASSASGLTYEQYF
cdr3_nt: TGCGCCAGCAGCGCTTCGGGACTAACCTACGAGCAGTACTTC

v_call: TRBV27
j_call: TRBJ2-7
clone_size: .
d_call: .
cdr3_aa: CASSLLGNDAYEQYF
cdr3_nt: TGTGCCAGCAGTTTATTGGGCAATGACGCCTACGAGCAGTACTTC

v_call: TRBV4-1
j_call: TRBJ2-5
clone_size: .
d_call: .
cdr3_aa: CASSQGPQETQYF
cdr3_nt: TGCGCCAGCAGCCAAGGGCCTCAAGAGACCCAGTACTTC

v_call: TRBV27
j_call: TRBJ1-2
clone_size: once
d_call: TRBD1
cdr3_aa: CASRLSDRGHYGYTF
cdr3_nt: TGTGCCAGCAGGCTATCTGACAGGGGCCACTATGGCTACACCTTC

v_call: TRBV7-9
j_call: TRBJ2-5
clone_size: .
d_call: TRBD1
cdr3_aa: CASSPFGQGSPETQYF
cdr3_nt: TGTGCCAGCAGCCCTTTCGGACAGGGTTCCCCAGAGACCCAGTACTTC

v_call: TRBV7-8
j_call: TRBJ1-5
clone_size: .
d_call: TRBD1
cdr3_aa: CASSPMRDSLFDQPQHF
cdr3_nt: TGTGCCAGCAGCCCTATGAGGGACAGCCTGTTCGATCAGCCCCAGCATTTT

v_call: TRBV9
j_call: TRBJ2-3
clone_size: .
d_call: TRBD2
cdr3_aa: CASSVAGLAGPTDTQYF
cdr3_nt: TGTGCCAGCAGCGTAGCCGGGCTAGCGGGACCCACAGATACGCAGTATTTT

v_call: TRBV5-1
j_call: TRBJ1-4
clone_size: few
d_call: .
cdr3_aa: CASCQGIANEKLFF
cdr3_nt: TGCGCCAGCTGCCAGGGTATCGCTAATGAAAAACTGTTTTTT

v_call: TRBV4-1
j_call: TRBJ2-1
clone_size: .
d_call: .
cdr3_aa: CASSQDSEYNEQFF
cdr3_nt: TGCGCCAGCAGCCAAGATTCGGAGTACAATGAGCAGTTCTTC

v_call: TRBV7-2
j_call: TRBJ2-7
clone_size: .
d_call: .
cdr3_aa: CASSSDWNYEQYF
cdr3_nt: TGTGCCAGCAGCTCAGACTGGAACTACGAGCAGTACTTC

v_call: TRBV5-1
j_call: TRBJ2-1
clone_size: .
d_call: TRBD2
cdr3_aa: CASSLPPPGSGRYNEQFF
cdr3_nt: TGCGCCAGCAGCTTGCCCCCCCCGGGTAGCGGGAGGTACAATGAGCAGTTCTTC

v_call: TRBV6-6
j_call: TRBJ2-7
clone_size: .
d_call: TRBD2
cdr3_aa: CASSYSREGYEQYF
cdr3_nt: TGTGCCAGCAGTTACTCCAGGGAGGGCTACGAGCAGTACTTC

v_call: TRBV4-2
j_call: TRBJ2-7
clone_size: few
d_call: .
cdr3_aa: CASSQDRGRSYEQYF
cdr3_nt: TGTGCCAGCAGCCAAGATAGGGGGAGATCCTACGAGCAGTACTTC

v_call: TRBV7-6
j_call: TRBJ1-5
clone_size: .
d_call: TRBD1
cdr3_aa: CASSPRTGLNQPQHF
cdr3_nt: TGTGCCAGCAGCCCCCGGACAGGGCTCAATCAGCCCCAGCATTTT

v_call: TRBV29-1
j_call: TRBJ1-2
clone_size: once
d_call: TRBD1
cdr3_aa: CSALGTATNYGYTF
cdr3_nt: TGCAGCGCCCTGGGGACAGCTACTAACTATGGCTACACCTTC

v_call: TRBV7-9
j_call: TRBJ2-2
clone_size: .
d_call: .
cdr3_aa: CASSPTGGGGSGELFF
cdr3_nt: TGTGCCAGCAGCCCGACCGGGGGAGGGGGATCCGGGGAGCTGTTTTTT

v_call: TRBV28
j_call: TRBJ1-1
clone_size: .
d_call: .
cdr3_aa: CASTLDAGTEAFF
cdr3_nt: TGTGCCAGCACCCTAGATGCCGGGACTGAAGCTTTCTTT

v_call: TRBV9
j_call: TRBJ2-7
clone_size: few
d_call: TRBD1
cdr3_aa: CASSPTQGNYEQYF
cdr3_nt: TGTGCCAGCAGCCCTACACAGGGGAACTACGAGCAGTACTTC

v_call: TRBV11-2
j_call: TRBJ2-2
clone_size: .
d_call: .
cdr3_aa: CASSATRFGARELFF
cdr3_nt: TGTGCCAGCAGCGCCACTAGATTTGGTGCCCGGGAGCTGTTTTTT

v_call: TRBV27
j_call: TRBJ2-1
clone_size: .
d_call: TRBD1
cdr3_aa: CASRTGGKTGNEQFF
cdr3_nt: TGTGCCAGCAGAACAGGGGGTAAAACGGGTAATGAGCAGTTCTTC

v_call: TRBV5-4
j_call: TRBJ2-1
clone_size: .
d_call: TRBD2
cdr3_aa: CASSLVLAGTFF
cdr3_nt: TGTGCCAGCAGCTTGGTACTAGCGGGGACGTTCTTC

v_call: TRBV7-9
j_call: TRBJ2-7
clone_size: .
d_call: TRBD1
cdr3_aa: CATAPGQNYEQYF
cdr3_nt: TGTGCCACCGCTCCGGGACAGAACTACGAGCAGTACTTC

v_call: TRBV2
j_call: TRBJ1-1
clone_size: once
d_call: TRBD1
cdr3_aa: CATQTGENTEAFF
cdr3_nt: TGTGCCACCCAGACAGGGGAGAACACTGAAGCTTTCTTT

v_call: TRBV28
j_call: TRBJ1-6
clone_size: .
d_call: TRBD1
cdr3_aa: CASSSLDRDNSPLHF
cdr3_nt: TGTGCCAGCAGCTCCTTGGACAGGGATAATTCACCCCTCCACTTT

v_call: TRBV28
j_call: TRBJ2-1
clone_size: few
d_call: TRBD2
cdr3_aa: CASSRRLAGGNNEQFF
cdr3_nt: TGTGCCAGCAGCCGTCGTCTAGCGGGAGGGAACAATGAGCAGTTCTTC

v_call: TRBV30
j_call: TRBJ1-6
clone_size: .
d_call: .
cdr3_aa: CAWTLPTGSSCNSPLHF
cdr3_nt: TGTGCCTGGACCCTACCTACGGGTTCAAGCTGTAATTCACCCCTCCACTTT

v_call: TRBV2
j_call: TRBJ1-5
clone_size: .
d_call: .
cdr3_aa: CASEGGINQPQHF
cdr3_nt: TGTGCCAGCGAGGGAGGGATAAATCAGCCCCAGCATTTT

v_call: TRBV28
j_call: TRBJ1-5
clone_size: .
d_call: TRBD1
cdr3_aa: CASSPGGYNQPQHF
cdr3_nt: TGTGCCAGCAGCCCAGGGGGGTACAATCAGCCCCAGCATTTT

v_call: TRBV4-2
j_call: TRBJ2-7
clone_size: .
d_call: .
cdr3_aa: CASSQDLLEGAYEQYF
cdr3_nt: TGTGCCAGCAGCCAAGATTTATTAGAGGGAGCCTACGAGCAGTACTTC

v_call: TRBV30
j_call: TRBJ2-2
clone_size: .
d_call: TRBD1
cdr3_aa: CAQGQGRSGELFF
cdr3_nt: TGTGCCCAGGGACAGGGGCGATCCGGGGAGCTGTTTTTT

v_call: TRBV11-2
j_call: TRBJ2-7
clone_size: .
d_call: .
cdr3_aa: CASSERECEQYF
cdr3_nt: TGTGCCAGCAGCGAACGGGAGTGCGAGCAGTACTTC

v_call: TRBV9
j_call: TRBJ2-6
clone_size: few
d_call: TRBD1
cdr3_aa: CASSFSGQGTSGANVLTF
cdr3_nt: TGTGCCAGCAGCTTTTCGGGACAGGGGACCTCTGGGGCCAACGTCCTGACTTTC

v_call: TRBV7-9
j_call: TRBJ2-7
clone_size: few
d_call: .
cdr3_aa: CASSLALIWGHYVYEQYF
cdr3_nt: TGTGCCAGCAGCTTAGCGCTAATTTGGGGGCACTACGTCTACGAGCAGTACTTC

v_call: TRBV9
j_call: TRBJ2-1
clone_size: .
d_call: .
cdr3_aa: CASSVATQRIEQFF
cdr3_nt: TGTGCCAGCAGCGTCGCCACACAAAGAATTGAACAGTTCTTC

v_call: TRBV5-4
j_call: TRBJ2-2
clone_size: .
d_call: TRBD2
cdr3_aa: CASSFPGLAGHRGTGELFF
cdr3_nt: TGTGCCAGCAGCTTCCCGGGACTAGCGGGCCATCGCGGCACCGGGGAGCTGTTTTTT

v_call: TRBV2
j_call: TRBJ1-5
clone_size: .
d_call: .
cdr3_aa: CASRSGVITQPQHF
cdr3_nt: TGTGCCAGCAGGTCAGGGGTAATTACTCAGCCCCAGCATTTT